This entry is about one T cell receptor beta chain. Which antigen it targets is not known. Within one base of it there is no much larger clone, and no base qualities were kept. These data are taken from a study of blood T cell repertoires in COVID-19 (dated by TCRdb to 2020 to 2021). For the study in its entirety: The collaborator samples originated in the United States, Italy and Spain and spanned the acute and convalescent phases of COVID-19. Samples were obtained from the ongoing ImmuneRACE study (first 160 participants) and from some 1,200 subjects provided by 6 global collaborators. The repertoires were released in a freely available public database intended as a resource for research on the immune response to SARS-CoV-2. The material from the prospective study consisted of cDNA or gDNA derived from T cells, B-cell-depleted T cells, or PBMCs. The dataset comprised deeply sampled blood TCRbeta repertoires from subjects exposed to, actively infected with, or recovered from COVID-19. Sample metadata almost always included a de-identified subject ID, COVID-19 status, age in years and sex. HLA class I and class II types, where available, came from metadata supplied by the sample provider rather than from assay-based typing. Paper-wide results and their limitations: Clinical and demographic metadata were provided uncurated, with the amount varying by source and participant.

Whole blood was collected in K2EDTA tubes by collaborating institutions according to the institutions' own protocols. For TCRbeta analysis, collaborators shipped samples as frozen whole blood, isolated PBMCs, or DNA extracted from either of those sample types. TCRbeta CDR3 regions were amplified from genomic DNA by means of the immunoSEQ Assay, a bias-controlled multiplex PCR. On the study's bioinformatics: The number of nucleated cells in each sample was estimated by amplification of reference gene primers within the assay. To quantify the absolute abundance of each unique TCRbeta CDR3 rearrangement, sequence reads were collapsed and filtered. For each sample, productive Simpson clonality was calculated as the square root of Simpson's diversity index across productive rearrangements. As stored in TCRdb, this immuneACCESS dataset retains in-frame rearrangements with V and J assigned. A fraction of the clones does not appear; measured against another copy, unresolved V genes explain less than half of the discrepancy, and the remainder lacks a known reason. From that table come the V and J calls and clone size; the DNA was used to work out D and trimming. A total of about 250,000 clones appear in this sample, 81% of them only once. The leading ten clones occupy about 8% of the sample.

V lost 6 bases and J lost 9 bases; the stretch between them is 12 bases long. The CDR3 spans 13 residues, from the cysteine through the phenylalanine. Of all the DNA, just the CDR3 is kept, 39 bases in frame from base 1. As encoded in the germline V gene (reference sequence), CDR1 is LNHDA while CDR2 is SQIVND. The sequenced material came from peripheral blood. The chain joins TRBV19 to TRBJ1-6; the D gene cannot be named for sure. The sequence was obtained from an elderly woman with acute or convalescent COVID-19. The nucleotide sequence reads TGTGCCAGTAGACCCGGAGTGGGTTCACCCCTCCACTTT. Its protein is CASRPGVGSPLHF.